This T cell receptor beta chain was obtained from a study of blood T cell repertoires in COVID-19. Study in general: Sites in the United States, Italy and Spain provided acute and convalescent COVID-19 samples. T cells, B-cell-depleted T cells, or PBMCs provided the cDNA or gDNA that served as material.

In the source study's methods: Reference gene primer amplification yielded estimated nucleated cell counts. The data were produced by immunoSEQ multiplex PCR, yet TCRdb's version contains in-frame clones alone and is incomplete. That table gives V, J and clone size, and the DNA gave D and trimming. This table has about 160,000 clones, around four fifths appearing once. Germline CDR1 and CDR2: MNHEY and SMNVEV (reference sequence). Trimming removed 6 bases from V and 2 bases from J; junction bases left unmatched: 9. This CDR3 is built from 17 residues. V is TRBV27 and J is TRBJ1-3; TRBD1 matches 11 bases. The clonotype originates from a woman of 80 years or more with acute or convalescent COVID-19. The sample was peripheral blood. The CDR3 DNA is TGTGCCAGCAGACGGACAGGGGGCTATCTAACTGGAAACACCATATATTTT. Amino acid sequence: CASRRTGGYLTGNTIYF.